This TCR beta chain appears in the sequencing data of a study of cytomegalovirus exposure and HLA in healthy donors. Study-wide background: Early released data had 65 million to 100 million unique TCRs, all coming from HLA-typed donors. Genotyping showed around four fifths of 398 donors falling in the Caucasian-associated ancestry cluster.

Researchers ran the PCR with 60 Vbeta and 13 Jbeta primers. Generated by immunoSEQ multiplex PCR, the TCRdb table keeps only in-frame clones and is missing some. This repertoire shows roughly 140,000 clones, about three fifths found once; its top ten account for approximately 6.6%. Concerning this clone: Its antigen is not identified.

Broader study findings: According to a later analysis, donors in an Asian-associated ancestry cluster reportedly had fewer N-insertions than the roughly 630-donor mean.

CDR1 and CDR2 from the germline V gene are LGHNA and YNFKEQ. This CDR3 comprises 15 residues. V lost 6 bases and J lost 1; bases outside the gene matches: 3. This TCR derives from a woman aged 55-69 years in good health and CMV-seropositive. Input material: PBMCs. The rearrangement joins TRBV4-2 to TRBJ2-7, with 13 bases aligning to TRBD2. The CDR3 is CASSELAGGSYEQYF. CDR3 DNA: TGTGCCAGCAGTGAACTAGCGGGAGGGTCCTACGAGCAGTACTTC.